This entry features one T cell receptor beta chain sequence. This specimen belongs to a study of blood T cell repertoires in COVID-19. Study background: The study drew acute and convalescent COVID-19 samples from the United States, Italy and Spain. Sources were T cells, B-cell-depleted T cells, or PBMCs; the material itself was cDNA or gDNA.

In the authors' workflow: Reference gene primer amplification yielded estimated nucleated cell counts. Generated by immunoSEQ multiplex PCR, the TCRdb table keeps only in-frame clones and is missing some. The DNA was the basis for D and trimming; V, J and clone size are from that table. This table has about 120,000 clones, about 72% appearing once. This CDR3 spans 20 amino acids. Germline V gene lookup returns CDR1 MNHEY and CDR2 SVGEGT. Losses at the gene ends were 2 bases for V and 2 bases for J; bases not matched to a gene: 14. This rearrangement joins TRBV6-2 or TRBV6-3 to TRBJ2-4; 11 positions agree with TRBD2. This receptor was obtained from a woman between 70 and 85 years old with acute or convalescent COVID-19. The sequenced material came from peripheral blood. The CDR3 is CASSYVLAGGVSGTKNIQYF. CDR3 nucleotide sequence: TGTGCCAGCAGTTACGTCTTAGCGGGAGGGGTGAGCGGGACCAAAAACATTCAGTACTTC.